This is a list of T cell receptor beta chains from one sample in a study of cytomegalovirus exposure and HLA in healthy donors. Assay: immunoSEQ multiplex PCR; the TCRdb copy retains only in-frame clones and omits some. The table has some 54,000 clones, approximately 73% seen once. Source material: PBMCs. The source of these receptors is a man in his late teens or twenties in good health and CMV-seronegative. CDR3s include the opening cysteine and the closing phenylalanine or tryptophan. The D gene is left open where the match is weak. Clone size is shown for a subset of rows, as once, few, many or a class of expanded clone.

abundance	len	v_gene	d_gene	j_gene	CDR3nt	CDR3aa
-	16	TRBV30	TRBD2	TRBJ2-5	TGTGCCTGGAGTCCTCTAGCGGGGGGTCCCCAAGAGACCCAGTACTTC	CAWSPLAGGPQETQYF
-	15	TRBV6-6	-	TRBJ1-2	TGTGCCAGTCATCTCTCACAGGAAGTGGGCTATGGCTACACCTTC	CASHLSQEVGYGYTF
-	13	TRBV18	TRBD2	TRBJ2-5	TGTGCCAGCGACCCAGCGGGGCAAGGAGGCCAGTACTTC	CASDPAGQGGQYF
-	15	TRBV10-3	TRBD1	TRBJ2-3	TGTGCCATCAGCAGGGGGCCACCCTTCACAGATACGCAGTATTTT	CAISRGPPFTDTQYF
-	14	TRBV10-2	-	TRBJ2-1	TGCGCCAGCAGTGATAGGCAGGGAATCAATGAGCAGTTCTTC	CASSDRQGINEQFF
-	15	TRBV6-1	-	TRBJ1-6	TGTGCCAGCAGGAAAGTCATTTCGGATAATTCACCCCTCCACTTT	CASRKVISDNSPLHF
-	14	TRBV28	-	TRBJ2-1	TGTGCCAGCACTGTGGGGACTTCACGGAATGAGCAGTTCTTC	CASTVGTSRNEQFF
-	14	TRBV30	-	TRBJ2-7	TGTGCCTGGTACAACGGAGGAAGCTCCTACGAGCAGTACTTC	CAWYNGGSSYEQYF
-	14	TRBV30	-	TRBJ2-2	TGTGCCTGGAGTTCCGGGGTGAGCACCGGGGAGCTGTTTTTT	CAWSSGVSTGELFF
-	12	TRBV2	-	TRBJ1-6	TGTGCCAGCAGTTTTGAGGATTCACCCCTCCACTTT	CASSFEDSPLHF
-	15	TRBV30	-	TRBJ1-4	TGTGCCTGGACTGAGGGGGGACTACGGCGTGAAAAACTGTTTTTT	CAWTEGGLRREKLFF
-	13	TRBV28	-	TRBJ2-7	TGTGCCAGCATAAAAGGGGTCTCCTACGAGCAGTACTTC	CASIKGVSYEQYF
few	15	TRBV29-1	TRBD1	TRBJ1-1	TGCAGCGTCAGTGAGCGACAGGGAACTAACACTGAAGCTTTCTTT	CSVSERQGTNTEAFF
few	15	TRBV6-5	TRBD1	TRBJ1-1	TGTGCCAGCAGTCTCGGGACGACAGGGATCACTGAAGCTTTCTTT	CASSLGTTGITEAFF
-	14	TRBV9	-	TRBJ1-5	TGTGCCAGCAGCGGTGGGGGGGACGATCGGCCCCAGCATTTT	CASSGGGDDRPQHF
few	10	TRBV21-1	-	TRBJ2-7	TGTGCCAGCAGCCTCTACGAGCAGTACTTC	CASSLYEQYF
-	19	TRBV4-3	-	TRBJ2-3	TGCGCCAGCAGCCAAGATTTACCAGGGCTAGCGCCAATCACAGATACGCAGTATTTT	CASSQDLPGLAPITDTQYF
-	14	TRBV5-1	TRBD1	TRBJ1-2	TGCGCCAGCAGCCCGGACAGGGAGCGCTATGGCTACACCTTC	CASSPDRERYGYTF
-	14	TRBV9	TRBD1	TRBJ1-1	TGTGCCAGCAGCGTGGAACAGGGGTACACTGAAGCTTTCTTT	CASSVEQGYTEAFF
-	18	TRBV5-1	TRBD2	TRBJ2-3	TGCGCCAGCAGCGGAGGGACTAGCGGGAGGGCTAGCACAGATACGCAGTATTTT	CASSGGTSGRASTDTQYF
-	15	TRBV10-1	-	TRBJ2-3	TGCGCCAGCAGTGATAGTCTAGCGCCCACAGATACGCAGTATTTT	CASSDSLAPTDTQYF
-	14	TRBV7-8	TRBD1	TRBJ1-2	TGTGCCAGCAGCTTAACAGACAGGGCTTACGGCTACACCTTC	CASSLTDRAYGYTF
once	16	TRBV6-5	-	TRBJ1-3	TGTGCCAGCAGTTACTCATGGTCAGGGTCTGGAAACACCATATATTTT	CASSYSWSGSGNTIYF
once	13	TRBV9	-	TRBJ2-7	TGTGCCAGCAGCGGGACGGCTGGGGGGAAGCAGTACTTC	CASSGTAGGKQYF
-	15	TRBV6-1	-	TRBJ2-4	TGTGCCAGCAGTGAGCGCGCACTAGCCAAAAACATTCAGTACTTC	CASSERALAKNIQYF
-	13	TRBV10-3	-	TRBJ1-1	TGTGCCATCACCCAGGGCCTGAACACTGAAGCTTTCTTT	CAITQGLNTEAFF
once	15	TRBV6-1	TRBD1	TRBJ2-7	TGTGCCAGCAGTGAATCCGGGACAGGGGTGTGGGAGCAGTACTTC	CASSESGTGVWEQYF
-	13	TRBV6-1	-	TRBJ1-1	TGTGCCAGCACCCCTGGCGGGTACACTGAAGCTTTCTTT	CASTPGGYTEAFF
-	15	TRBV7-8	-	TRBJ2-7	TGTGCCAGCAGCTTAGCCACCGGCCGGGACTACGAGCAGTACTTC	CASSLATGRDYEQYF
-	15	TRBV27	TRBD1	TRBJ1-2	TGTGCCAGCAGCCAGACAGGGCCCAATGGCTATGGCTACACCTTC	CASSQTGPNGYGYTF
few	16	TRBV7-8	TRBD2	TRBJ2-7	TGTGCCAGCAGCTTGTTAGGGACTAGCGGGAGATACGAGCAGTACTTC	CASSLLGTSGRYEQYF
-	13	TRBV4-1	-	TRBJ2-7	TGCGCCAGCAGCCAAGTCGGAGGCTACGAGCAGTACTTC	CASSQVGGYEQYF
once	14	TRBV5-4	TRBD1	TRBJ2-7	TGTGCCAGCAGCCTATTGGGACAGTCCTACGAGCAGTACTTC	CASSLLGQSYEQYF
once	18	TRBV6-4	TRBD2	TRBJ2-7	TGTGCCAGCAGGGCCCCCGGGACTAGCGGGAGTGGGCCCCACGAGCAGTACTTC	CASRAPGTSGSGPHEQYF
few	13	TRBV6-5	-	TRBJ1-1	TGTGCCAGCAGATTTGCAGGGAACACTGAAGCTTTCTTT	CASRFAGNTEAFF
-	13	TRBV27	-	TRBJ1-2	TGTGCCAGCAGTTTTATTAGGGGTAGTGGCTACACCTTC	CASSFIRGSGYTF
-	14	TRBV14	-	TRBJ2-7	TGTGCCAGCAGCCAAGATCACAGGGTGGCAGAGCAGTACTTC	CASSQDHRVAEQYF
-	14	TRBV7-3	-	TRBJ1-2	TGTGCCAGCAGCTTAGAAGGGGCCGGCTATGGCTACACCTTC	CASSLEGAGYGYTF
-	15	TRBV6-5	-	TRBJ1-5	TGTGCCAGCAGTTACAATTCCCCCGTCGGTCAGCCCCAGCATTTT	CASSYNSPVGQPQHF
-	19	TRBV4-3	-	TRBJ2-3	TGCGCCAGCAGCCAAGATCTTGGCAGGGGCTACCAGGGGACAGATACGCAGTATTTT	CASSQDLGRGYQGTDTQYF
-	17	TRBV4-3	TRBD2	TRBJ2-1	TGCGCCAGCAGCCAAGCGGGAGGTGCGACCTTTAAAAATGAGCAGTTCTTC	CASSQAGGATFKNEQFF
-	16	TRBV29-1	TRBD2	TRBJ2-3	TGCAGCGTTGAAGTCGGGACTAGCGGAAGCACAGATACGCAGTATTTT	CSVEVGTSGSTDTQYF
-	15	TRBV6-6	-	TRBJ1-4	TGTGCCAGCAGAACTTACAGGGATGTCGAGGGAAAACTGTTTTTT	CASRTYRDVEGKLFF